Listed here is a single TCR beta chain. The junction had 10 bases not matched to a gene; V was cut back by 2 bases and J by 4 bases. The CDR3 loop spans 16 amino acids. CDR1 SGHTS and CDR2 YDEGEE come from the germline V gene. The sample belongs to a study of blood T cell repertoires in COVID-19. About the research overall: Donors in the United States, Italy and Spain gave samples during acute or convalescent COVID-19. Sources were T cells, B-cell-depleted T cells, or PBMCs; the material itself was cDNA or gDNA.

Original analysis: The assay estimated nucleated cells by amplifying reference gene primers. Profiled with immunoSEQ multiplex PCR; TCRdb holds only in-frame clones, not every one. That table gives V, J and clone size, and the DNA gave D and trimming. The repertoire has 55,000 to 65,000 clones, roughly four fifths of them found once; the top ten carry under 40%. This receptor was identified in a man in his 60s with COVID-19, enrolled during active disease. Sequencing was carried out using peripheral blood. V and J are TRBV5-8 and TRBJ2-7, with 9 bases fitting TRBD2. The CDR3 bases are TGTGCCAGCAGCTTAATAGCGGGGGCCTCCCGTTACGAGCAGTACTTC. This codes for CASSLIAGASRYEQYF. Full variable domain (missing parts from reference TRBV5-8 and TRBJ2-7): EAGVTQSPTHLIKTRGQQATLRCSPISGHTSVYWYQQALGLGLQFLLWYDEGEERNRGNFPPRFSGRQFPNYSSELNVNALELEDSALYLCASSLIAGASRYEQYFGPGTRLTVT.